This T cell receptor beta chain stems from a study of T cell responses to AZD1222 COVID-19 vaccine. The V gene end was trimmed by 6 bases and the J gene end by 3 bases; junction bases not matched to a gene: 3. The V gene's germline CDR1 is LGHNA and CDR2 YNFKEQ. This CDR3 is 14 amino acids long. The protocol was immunoSEQ multiplex PCR, while the TCRdb copy is restricted to in-frame clones and leaves out a portion. The sample carries more than 95,000 clones, roughly 84% recorded once. The chain combines TRBV4-2 with TRBJ2-3; 10 positions match TRBD2. Sequenced here: peripheral blood, sampled 28 days after the second AZD1222 dose. This TCR derives from an adult who received the AZD1222 COVID-19 vaccine. As DNA, the CDR3 is TGTGCCAGCAGAAGCGGGGGGGCGACAGATACGCAGTATTTT. Protein product: CASRSGGATDTQYF.